A single T cell receptor (beta chain) is shown here with its context. Its antigen remains unidentified. The sample holds no much larger clone one base away, and base qualities are not on file. The germline V gene encodes CDR1 SGHKS and CDR2 YYEKEE (reference sequence). The CDR3 runs 15 residues from the cysteine to the phenylalanine. Only the CDR3 DNA is retained, 45 bases long and in frame from the first base. Relative to germline, V is missing 4 bases and J is missing 2 bases, with 5 bases of the junction outside any gene match. The CDR3 regions of human TCRbeta chains were subjected to immunosequencing. As for the authors' bioinformatics: Repertoire TCRs were matched against a reference library of SARS-CoV-2-specific TCRs generated with the MIRA antigen-specificity platform. Breadth was defined as the fraction of unique TCRs that were SARS-CoV-2-associated, and depth was defined as the fraction of total T cells that were SARS-CoV-2-associated. Using the MIRA data, each spike-specific TCR was assigned both to the spike region to which the TCR was reactive and to a CD4 or CD8 class. Log10-transformed breadth and depth values were compared by one-way ANOVA with Sidak's multiple comparisons tests. This is the immuneACCESS table as TCRdb keeps it, with only in-frame sequences that have V and J called. A part of the clones is gone; compared with another copy, unresolved V genes explain less than half, and the rest is unexplained. The V and J calls and clone size come from that table; D and trimming were worked out from the DNA. The sample includes about 170,000 clones, with 85% to 95% observed a single time. 3% to 5% of the sample goes to the ten largest clones.

The sample's time point label, decoded: baseline before first vaccination. The vaccinee samples were drawn from two UK trials, COV001 and COV002, one of which was a single-blind randomized controlled phase 2/3 trial testing AZD1222 (ChAdOx1 nCoV-19) in healthy adults. For TCRbeta chain sequencing, PBMC samples from trial participants were taken at day 0 and at day 28 after the second dose. The data stem from a study of T cell responses to AZD1222 COVID-19 vaccine (dated by TCRdb to about 2021). Concerning the study at large: AZD1222 recipients with second doses at about 4 weeks or about 12 weeks were pooled, because spike-specific TCR depth and breadth did not differ between schedules. Enrollment into the trials was organized by age into subgroups of 18-55, 56-69 and 70-plus years, and those subgroups contained about 160, 30 and 59 TCR-sequenced participants, respectively. TCR sequencing was performed for 230 to 250 trial participants, of whom about 200 were given two doses of AZD1222 and approximately 25 were given two doses of MenACWY control vaccine.

Here is what the overall study found, with its caveats: The whole spike protein was spanned by vaccine-associated CD4 TCRs, and dominant responses were seen in regions 160-218 and 743-854. Because no day 14 peak-response samples were available, the repertoires could be characterized only after the peak T cell response. In the small 56-69-year group, the increase in depth fell short of significance, most likely because of low power. After two AZD1222 doses, spike-specific TCR breadth and depth were significantly higher than at day 0 and than in MenACWY recipients. Reportedly, close to half of the unique spike-specific TCRs recognized epitopes lying outside the regions that are mutated in the B.1.351 and B.1.1.7 variants. Most participants were white British and females outnumbered males, and the authors suggested that clonal diversity may have been underestimated. Only five or six AZD1222 recipients were SARS-CoV-2 seropositive at baseline, limiting conclusions about previously exposed vaccinees.

The sequence links TRBV5-5 to TRBJ2-7; 11 bases in the junction line up with TRBD2. The material sequenced was peripheral blood, taken on day 0 of AZD1222 vaccination. The TCR sequence derives from an adult in good health. The sequenced DNA is TGTGCCAGCAGCCCGACTAGCGGGGTTCCCTACGAGCAGTACTTC. Translated, it gives CASSPTSGVPYEQYF.